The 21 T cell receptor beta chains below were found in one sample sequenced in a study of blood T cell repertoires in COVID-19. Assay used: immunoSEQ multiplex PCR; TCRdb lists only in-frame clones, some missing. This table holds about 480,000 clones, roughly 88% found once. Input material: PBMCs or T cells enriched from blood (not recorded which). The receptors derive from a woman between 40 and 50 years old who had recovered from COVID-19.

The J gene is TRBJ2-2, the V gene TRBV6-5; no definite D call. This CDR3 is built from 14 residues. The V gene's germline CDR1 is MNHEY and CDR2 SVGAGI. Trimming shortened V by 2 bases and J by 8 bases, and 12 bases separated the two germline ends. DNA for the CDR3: TGTGCCAGCAGTTACGAGGAGCCTGATGGGGAGCTGTTTTTT. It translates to CASSYEEPDGELFF.

CDR3 residues: CASSLGQRGLEQYF. CDR3 DNA sequence: TGCGCCAGCAGCTTGGGACAGAGGGGGCTCGAGCAGTACTTC. The chain joins TRBV5-1 to TRBJ2-7; 7 nucleotides agree with TRBD1. Germline CDR1 SGHRS, CDR2 YFSETQ. The CDR3 extends over 14 amino acids. Trimming cost V 0 bases and J 6 bases; bases outside gene matches: 6.

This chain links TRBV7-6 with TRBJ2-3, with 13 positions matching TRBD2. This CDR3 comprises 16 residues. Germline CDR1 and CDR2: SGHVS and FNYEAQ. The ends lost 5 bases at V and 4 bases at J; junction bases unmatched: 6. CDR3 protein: CASSQRTSGRADTQYF. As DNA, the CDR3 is TGTGCCAGCAGCCAAAGGACTAGCGGGAGAGCAGATACGCAGTATTTT.

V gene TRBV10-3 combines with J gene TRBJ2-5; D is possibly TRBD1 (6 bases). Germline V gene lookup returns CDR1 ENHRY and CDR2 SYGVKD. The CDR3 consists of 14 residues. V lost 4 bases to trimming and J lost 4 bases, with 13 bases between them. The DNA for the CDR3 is TGTGCCATCAGTGGGGGCCAGGGGTTAGAGACCCAGTACTTC. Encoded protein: CAISGGQGLETQYF.

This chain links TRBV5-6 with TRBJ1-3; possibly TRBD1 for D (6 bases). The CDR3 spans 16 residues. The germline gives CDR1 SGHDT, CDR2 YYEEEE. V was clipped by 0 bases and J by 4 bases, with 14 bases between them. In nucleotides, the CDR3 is TGTGCCAGCAGCTTGGAACAGGGTCTCTCCGGAAACACCATATATTTT. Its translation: CASSLEQGLSGNTIYF.

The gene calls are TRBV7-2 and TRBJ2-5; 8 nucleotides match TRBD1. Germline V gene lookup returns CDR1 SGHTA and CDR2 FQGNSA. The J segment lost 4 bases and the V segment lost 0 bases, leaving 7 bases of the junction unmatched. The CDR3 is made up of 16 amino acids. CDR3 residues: CASSLAQGALRETQYF. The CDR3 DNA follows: TGTGCCAGCAGCTTAGCTCAGGGGGCGCTGAGAGAGACCCAGTACTTC.

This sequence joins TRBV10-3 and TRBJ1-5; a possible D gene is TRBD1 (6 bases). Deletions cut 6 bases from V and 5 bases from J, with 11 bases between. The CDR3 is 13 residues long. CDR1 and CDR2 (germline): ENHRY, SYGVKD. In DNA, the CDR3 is TGTGCCATCAGGGCAGGGGAACATCAGCCCCAGCATTTT. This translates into CAIRAGEHQPQHF.

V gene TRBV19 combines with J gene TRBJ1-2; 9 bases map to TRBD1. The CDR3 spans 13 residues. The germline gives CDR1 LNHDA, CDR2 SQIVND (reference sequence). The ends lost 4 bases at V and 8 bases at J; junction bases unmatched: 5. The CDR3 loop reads CASSTRDRDGYTF. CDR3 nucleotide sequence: TGTGCCAGTAGTACCCGGGACAGGGACGGCTACACCTTC.

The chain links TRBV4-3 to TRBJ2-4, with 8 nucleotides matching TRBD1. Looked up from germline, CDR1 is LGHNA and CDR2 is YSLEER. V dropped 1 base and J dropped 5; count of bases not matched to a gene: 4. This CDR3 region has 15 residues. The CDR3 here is CASSQVAGGENIQYF. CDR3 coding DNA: TGCGCCAGCAGCCAAGTCGCAGGGGGCGAAAACATTCAGTACTTC.

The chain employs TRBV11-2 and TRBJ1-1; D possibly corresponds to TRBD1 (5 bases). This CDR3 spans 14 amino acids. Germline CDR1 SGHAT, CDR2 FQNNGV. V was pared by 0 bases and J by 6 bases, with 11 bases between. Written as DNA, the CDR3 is TGTGCCAGCAGCTTAGATCGGCCAGGGCCTGAAGCTTTCTTT. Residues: CASSLDRPGPEAFF.

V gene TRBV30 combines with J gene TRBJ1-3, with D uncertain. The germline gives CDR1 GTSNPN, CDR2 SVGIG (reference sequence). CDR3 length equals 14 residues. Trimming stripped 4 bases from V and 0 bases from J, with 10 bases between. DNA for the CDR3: TGTGCCTGGACGGAGGGTAACTCTGGAAACACCATATATTTT. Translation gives CAWTEGNSGNTIYF.

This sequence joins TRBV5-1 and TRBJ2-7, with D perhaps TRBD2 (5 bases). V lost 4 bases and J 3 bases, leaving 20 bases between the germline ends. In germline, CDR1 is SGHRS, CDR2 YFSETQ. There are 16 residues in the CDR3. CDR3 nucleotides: TGCGCCAGCAGCACCTTCCGGACGAGGGAGAGCTACGAGCAGTACTTC. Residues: CASSTFRTRESYEQYF.

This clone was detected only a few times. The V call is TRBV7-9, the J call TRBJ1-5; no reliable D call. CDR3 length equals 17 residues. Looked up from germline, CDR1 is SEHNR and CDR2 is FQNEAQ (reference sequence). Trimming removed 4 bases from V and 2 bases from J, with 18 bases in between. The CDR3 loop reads CASSSLGSLNGNQPQHF. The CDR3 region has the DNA TGTGCCAGCAGCTCCCTAGGCTCTCTCAACGGCAATCAGCCCCAGCATTTT.

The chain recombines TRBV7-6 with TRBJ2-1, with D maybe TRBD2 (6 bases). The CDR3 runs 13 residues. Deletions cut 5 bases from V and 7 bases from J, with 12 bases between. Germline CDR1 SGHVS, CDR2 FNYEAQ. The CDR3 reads CASSPASDNEQFF. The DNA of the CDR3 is TGTGCCAGCAGCCCCGCTAGCGATAATGAGCAGTTCTTC.

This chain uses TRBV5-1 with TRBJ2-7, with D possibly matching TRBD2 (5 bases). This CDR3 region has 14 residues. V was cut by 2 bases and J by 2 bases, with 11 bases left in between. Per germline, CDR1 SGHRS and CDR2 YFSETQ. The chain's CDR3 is CASSLLSGTYEQYF. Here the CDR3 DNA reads TGCGCCAGCAGCTTACTGAGCGGTACCTACGAGCAGTACTTC.

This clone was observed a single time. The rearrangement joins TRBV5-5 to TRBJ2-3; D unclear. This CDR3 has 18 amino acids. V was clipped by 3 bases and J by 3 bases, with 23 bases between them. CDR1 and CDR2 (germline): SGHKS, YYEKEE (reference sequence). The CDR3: CASSSILAVVGRTDTQYF. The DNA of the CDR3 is TGTGCCAGCAGCTCCATTCTTGCTGTTGTCGGTAGAACAGATACGCAGTATTTT. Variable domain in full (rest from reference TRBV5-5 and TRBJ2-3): DAGVTQSPTHLIKTRGQQVTLRCSPISGHKSVSWYQQVLGQGPQFIFQYYEKEERGRGNFPDRFSARQFPNYSSELNVNALLLGDSALYLCASSSILAVVGRTDTQYFGPGTRLTVL.

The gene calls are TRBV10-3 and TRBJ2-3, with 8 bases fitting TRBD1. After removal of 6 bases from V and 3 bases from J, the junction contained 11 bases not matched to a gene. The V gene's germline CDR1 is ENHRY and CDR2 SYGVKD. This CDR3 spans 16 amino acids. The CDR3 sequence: CAIRDRESFVTDTQYF. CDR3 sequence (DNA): TGTGCCATCAGGGACAGGGAGAGTTTCGTTACAGATACGCAGTATTTT.

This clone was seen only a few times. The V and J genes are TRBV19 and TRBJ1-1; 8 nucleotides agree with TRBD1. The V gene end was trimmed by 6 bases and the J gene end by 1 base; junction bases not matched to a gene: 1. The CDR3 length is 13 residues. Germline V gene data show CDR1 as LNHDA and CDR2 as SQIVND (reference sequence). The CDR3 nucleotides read TGTGCCAGTAGAGGACAGGGGAACACTGAAGCTTTCTTT. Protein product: CASRGQGNTEAFF.

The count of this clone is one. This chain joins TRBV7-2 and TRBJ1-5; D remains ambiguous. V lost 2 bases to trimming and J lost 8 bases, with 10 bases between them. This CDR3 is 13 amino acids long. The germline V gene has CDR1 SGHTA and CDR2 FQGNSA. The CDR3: CASSLYGREPQHF. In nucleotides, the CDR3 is TGTGCCAGCAGCTTATATGGGCGGGAGCCCCAGCATTTT.

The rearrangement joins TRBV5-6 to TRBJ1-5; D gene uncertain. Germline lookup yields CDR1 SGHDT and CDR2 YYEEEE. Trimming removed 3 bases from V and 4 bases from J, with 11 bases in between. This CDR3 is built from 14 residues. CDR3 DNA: TGTGCCAGCAGCTCAGGACTCGGGAATCAGCCCCAGCATTTT. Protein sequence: CASSSGLGNQPQHF.

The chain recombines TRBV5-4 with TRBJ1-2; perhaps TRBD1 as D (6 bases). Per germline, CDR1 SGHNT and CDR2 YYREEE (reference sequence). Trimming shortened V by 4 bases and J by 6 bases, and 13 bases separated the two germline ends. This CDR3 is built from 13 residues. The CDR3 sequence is CASSAQGRNGYTF. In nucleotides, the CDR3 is TGTGCCAGCAGCGCCCAGGGGCGGAATGGCTACACCTTC.